A single sample gave rise to the 30 T cell receptor beta chains below, sequenced in a study of CD8+ T cells in alopecia areata. Extraction of RNA preceded its reverse transcription into cDNA, which served as the sequencing template. Some clones are missing from TCRdb's copy, which holds only in-frame ones; the method was immunoSEQ multiplex PCR. The data show roughly 120,000 clones, with none appearing a single time. Sequences were obtained from lesional skin. The receptor source for this set is a C3H/HeJ mouse with alopecia areata. Mice of this strain are of MHC haplotype H2-k.

Note on this clone: Gene names are the mouse ones. The sequence runs out 4 residues before the end of the CDR3; the remainder is reconstructed from the germline J gene. J is TRBJ1-1 and V is TRBV19; 10 bases line up with TRBD1. The germline V gene has CDR1 FNHDT and CDR2 SITEND (reference sequence). The CDR3 spans 15 residues. The V gene end was trimmed by 2 bases and the J gene end by 3 bases; junction bases not matched to a gene: 4. The CDR3 bases that were read are TGTGCCAGCAGTATGGGACAGGGGTTGGACACA. Protein sequence: CASSMGQGLDT. The full CDR3 protein is CASSMGQGLDTEVFF.

This clone has ten or more counts. Genes and germline come from the mouse. The CDR3 extends 4 residues past the end of the read, so its final part is completed from the germline J gene. The chain joins TRBV13-3 to TRBJ2-5; no definite D call. Trimming shortened V by 5 bases and J by 0 bases, and 10 bases separated the two germline ends. The germline V gene encodes CDR1 NNHDY and CDR2 SYVADS. The CDR3 covers 14 residues. CDR3 loop: CASSDPENQDTQYF. Incomplete CDR3 DNA: TGTGCCAGCAGCGATCCAGAAAACCAAGAC.

This clone appeared a few times. The listed TCRdb protein conflicts with the DNA translation at residue 10, and the protein shown is translated directly from the DNA. Gene names are the mouse ones. The read terminates 3 residues before the CDR3 end, so the remaining end is supplied by the germline J gene. The V gene is TRBV19, the J gene TRBJ1-3; D is unresolved. Germline V CDR1 and CDR2: FNHDT, SITEND (reference sequence). The CDR3 extends over 13 amino acids. V lost 5 bases, J lost 0 bases, and 6 bases lay in between. The DNA read from the CDR3 is TGTGCCAGCAGACACCCTTCTGGAAATACG. Translation: CASRHPSGNT. The full CDR3 protein reads CASRHPSGNTLYF.

This clone has a handful of counts. Genes and germline come from the mouse. The read halts 4 residues ahead of the CDR3 end, with the missing end drawn from the germline J gene. The genes are TRBV1 and TRBJ2-5; D not resolved. Germline V gene data show CDR1 as NSQYPW and CDR2 as LRSPGD (reference sequence). This CDR3 has 12 residues. CDR3: CTCSEIKDTQYF. Incomplete CDR3 DNA: TGCACCTGCAGTGAAATCAAAGAC.

Concerning this clone: The protein listed by TCRdb differs at residue 12 from the translated DNA, so the DNA translation is shown. Any gene name here is a mouse gene name. From the germline J gene comes the end of the CDR3, since the read stops 3 residues before it. This chain links TRBV17 with TRBJ1-3; possible D gene TRBD1, 6 bases. V shed 1 base and J shed 0 bases, with 7 bases lying between them. CDR1 is MNHDT, CDR2 YYDKIL, per germline. The CDR3 loop spans 15 amino acids. CDR3 DNA (partial): TGTGCTAGCAGTAGAGGAGGGGGTTCTGGAAATACG. Amino acid sequence: CASSRGGGSGNT. The whole CDR3 region reads CASSRGGGSGNTLYF.

About this clone itself: The genes are named according to mouse. The read finishes 4 residues shy of the CDR3 end, and the germline J gene is used to complete it. The chain joins TRBV13-3 to TRBJ2-4; 9 nucleotides align to TRBD2. Germline CDR1 reads NNHDY; CDR2 reads SYVADS. This CDR3 has 16 amino acids. Losses at the gene ends were 3 bases for V and 2 bases for J; bases not matched to a gene: 7. The CDR3 loop is CASSGDRDWDQNTLYF. The DNA read from the CDR3 is TGTGCCAGCAGTGGGGACCGGGACTGGGATCAAAAC.

This clone was counted between two and nine times. The protein here is the DNA translation, as the TCRdb protein differs from it at residue 13. Gene names and germline match the mouse. Read sequence stops 3 residues before the CDR3 end, and the germline J gene provides the missing end. The rearrangement joins TRBV13-1 to TRBJ1-3; perhaps TRBD1 as D (6 bases). The V and J ends lost 4 bases and 0 bases respectively, with 14 bases between them. CDR3 length equals 16 residues. Germline V gene sequence: CDR1 NSHNY, CDR2 SYGAGN. The sequenced part of the CDR3 DNA is TGTGCCAGCAGTCCCACAGGGTACCTTTCTGGAAATACG. Amino acid sequence: CASSPTGYLSGNT. The entire CDR3 is CASSPTGYLSGNTLYF.

The sample holds many counts of this clone. Genes and germline come from the mouse. The DNA ends 4 residues before the CDR3 does, and the rest of the CDR3 is filled in from the germline J gene. The chain uses TRBV13-3 and TRBJ2-1; the match to TRBD2 covers 10 bases. CDR3 size: 14 residues. The V gene's germline CDR1 is NNHDY and CDR2 SYVADS. The ends lost 7 bases at V and 1 base at J; junction bases unmatched: 2. The sequenced CDR3 bases are TGTGCCAGCGGGACTGGGGACAACTATGCT. It yields the protein CASGTGDNYA. The full CDR3 protein is CASGTGDNYAEQFF.

On this clone: The genes and germline here are from mouse. The read comes to an end 4 residues before the CDR3 does, leaving the germline J gene to fill in the end. This rearrangement joins TRBV13-1 to TRBJ2-5; 9 nucleotides match TRBD1. Per the germline V gene, CDR1 is NSHNY and CDR2 is SYGAGN. With 0 bases clipped from V and 2 bases from J, the junction kept 4 bases outside the gene matches. The CDR3 is 16 residues long. Incomplete CDR3 DNA: TGTGCCAGCAGTGATGAAGGGACAGGGATCCAAGAC. This translates into CASSDEGTGIQD. The entire CDR3 sequence reads CASSDEGTGIQDTQYF.

This clone occurred many times. Gene names and germline refer to mouse. Partial CDR3 DNA: TGTGCCAGCAGTGATGCCAGAAAGAACTAT. It translates to CASSDARKNY. The full CDR3 sequence reads CASSDARKNYEQYF. The chain links TRBV13-3 to TRBJ2-7; D ambiguous. Read sequence stops 4 residues before the CDR3 end, and the germline J gene provides the missing end. Germline V CDR1 and CDR2: NNHDY, SYVADS. Trimming removed 0 bases from V and 3 bases from J, with 10 bases in between. The CDR3 is 14 amino acids.

About this clone: The gene names given are mouse names. Read coverage stops 4 residues before the CDR3 terminus; the germline J gene supplies the remainder. The chain employs TRBV19 and TRBJ2-7, with 8 bases matching TRBD1. The germline V gene encodes CDR1 FNHDT and CDR2 SITEND (reference sequence). The CDR3 runs 11 residues. The CDR3 spells CATSTGDEQYF. The DNA read from the CDR3 is TGTGCCACCTCGACAGGGGAT.

A note on this clone: The gene symbols are mouse symbols. Partial CDR3 DNA: TGTGCCAGCAGTGATGCAGGGAAAGAAGAC. Translated: CASSDAGKED. The whole CDR3 sequence is CASSDAGKEDTQYF. J is TRBJ2-5 and V is TRBV13-3; TRBD1 might be the D (5 bases). The read ends 4 residues before the CDR3 terminus; that terminus is restored from the germline J gene. Per germline, CDR1 NNHDY and CDR2 SYVADS. The length of the CDR3 is 14 residues.

Comments on this clone: Mouse names are used for the genes. Sequencing ends 4 residues short of the CDR3 end; the germline J gene provides the rest. J is TRBJ2-2 and V is TRBV1; 9 bases line up with TRBD1. The CDR3 has 16 amino acids. V lost 2 bases, J lost 4 bases, and 5 bases stayed unmatched. Looked up from germline, CDR1 is NSQYPW and CDR2 is LRSPGD (reference sequence). CDR3 DNA, as far as it was read: TGCACCTGCAGTGCAACAGGGGGCGGACGCACCGGG. Its translation: CTCSATGGGRTG. The CDR3, in full, reads CTCSATGGGRTGQLYF.

About this clone itself: The gene symbols are mouse symbols. The CDR3 end falls 4 residues outside the read, so it is completed with the germline J gene. The rearrangement joins TRBV19 to TRBJ2-1; D is possibly TRBD2 (6 bases). V was cut by 6 bases and J by 3 bases, with 13 bases left in between. Per the germline V gene, CDR1 is FNHDT and CDR2 is SITEND (reference sequence). The CDR3 length is 14 residues. The CDR3 sequence is CASTPTGFYAEQFF. The covered CDR3 bases are TGTGCCAGCACTCCGACTGGCTTCTATGCT.

This clone was observed a few times. Here the gene names and germline are mouse. Read sequence stops 4 residues before the CDR3 end, and the germline J gene provides the missing end. This rearrangement joins TRBV1 to TRBJ2-3; 10 bases agree with TRBD1. J gave up 1 base and V 4 bases, and 5 bases lay outside the gene matches. The CDR3 runs to 16 residues. Germline lookup yields CDR1 NSQYPW and CDR2 LRSPGD (reference sequence). CDR3 DNA (partial): TGCACCTGCAGTGGGGACAGGGGACGGGGTGCAGAA. This gives the protein CTCSGDRGRGAE. The complete CDR3 reads CTCSGDRGRGAETLYF. Based on the CDR3 plus reference TRBV1 and TRBJ2-3, the full variable domain is VTLLEQNPRWRLVPRGQAVNLRCILKNSQYPWMSWYQQDLQKQLQWLFTLRSPGDKEVKSLPGADYLATRVTDTELRLQVANMSQGRTLYCTCSGDRGRGAETLYFGSGTRLTVL.

Comments on this clone: The translated DNA and TCRdb's protein are not identical at residue 12; the protein here was translated from the DNA. Genes and germline are mouse. The CDR3 end falls 3 residues outside the read, so it is completed with the germline J gene. The chain has TRBV13-2 and TRBJ1-3; D gene unclear. The germline V gene encodes CDR1 NNHNN and CDR2 SYGAGS (reference sequence). CDR3 length equals 15 residues. The germline V and J ends were trimmed by 0 bases and 0 bases, with 7 bases remaining between them. The DNA read from the CDR3 is TGTGCCAGCGGTGATGAACATCATTCTGGAAATACG. Protein: CASGDEHHSGNT. The full CDR3 protein is CASGDEHHSGNTLYF.

This clone turned up a few times. All gene names here are mouse names. The read comes to an end 4 residues before the CDR3 does, leaving the germline J gene to fill in the end. This chain joins TRBV13-2 and TRBJ1-1; 8 nucleotides align to TRBD1. CDR3 length: 13 amino acids. Per the germline V gene, CDR1 is NNHNN and CDR2 is SYGAGS (reference sequence). CDR3: CASGDAQGAEVFF. The sequenced part of the CDR3 DNA is TGTGCCAGCGGTGATGCACAGGGGGCA.

Worth noting for this clone: These gene names are mouse names. Read data end 4 residues before the CDR3 end; the end is taken from the germline J gene. The rearrangement joins TRBV13-3 to TRBJ2-5; the match to TRBD2 covers 12 bases. Looked up from germline, CDR1 is NNHDY and CDR2 is SYVADS. This CDR3 has 17 amino acids. CDR3 in amino acids: CASSDAGTGGYEDTQYF. CDR3 bases read: TGTGCCAGCAGTGATGCCGGGACTGGGGGGTATGAGGAC.

Comment on this clone: Gene and germline names: mouse. The sequenced fragment ends 4 residues before the CDR3 boundary, so the rest is inferred from the germline J gene. The V and J genes are TRBV13-3 and TRBJ2-5; TRBD1 agrees at 11 bases. The germline CDR1 and CDR2 sequences are NNHDY and SYVADS. Losses at the gene ends were 3 bases for V and 1 base for J; bases not matched to a gene: 4. This CDR3 spans 16 amino acids. The sequenced CDR3 bases are TGTGCCAGCAGTGTCCCGGGACAGGGGGACCAAGAC. Amino acid sequence: CASSVPGQGDQD. The full CDR3 sequence reads CASSVPGQGDQDTQYF.

This clone was picked up many times. Mouse gene names and germline throughout. The read ends 4 residues before the CDR3 terminus; that terminus is restored from the germline J gene. This rearrangement joins TRBV13-3 to TRBJ2-1; D possibly corresponds to TRBD1 (6 bases). V dropped 1 base and J dropped 1 base, with 9 bases sitting between them. This CDR3 comprises 15 residues. The germline gives CDR1 NNHDY, CDR2 SYVADS. This CDR3 reads CASSDSQGNYAEQFF. The DNA read from the CDR3 is TGTGCCAGCAGTGATAGTCAGGGGAACTATGCT.

This clone was counted a few times. Gene names denote mouse genes. The CDR3 end falls 4 residues outside the read, so it is completed with the germline J gene. This chain uses TRBV13-3 with TRBJ2-2, with 11 bases fitting TRBD2. The CDR3 has 18 amino acids. Germline V gives CDR1 NNHDY, CDR2 SYVADS. With V trimmed by 2 bases and J by 0 bases, 6 bases remained unmatched. CDR3 loop: CASSEPSTGGANTGQLYF. Incomplete CDR3 DNA: TGTGCCAGCAGTGAGCCCTCGACTGGGGGGGCAAACACCGGG.

This clone was seen only a few times. Gene and germline names: mouse. The read ends 4 residues early relative to the CDR3; the germline J gene fills the gap. The chain employs TRBV13-3 and TRBJ2-2; D might be TRBD1 (6 bases). This CDR3 comprises 14 residues. The germline V and J ends were trimmed by 5 bases and 3 bases, with 11 bases remaining between them. Germline loops: CDR1 NNHDY, CDR2 SYVADS. This CDR3 is CASRRTEYTGQLYF. The sequenced CDR3 bases are TGTGCCAGCAGAAGGACAGAATACACCGGG. The full variable domain, in which reference TRBV13-3 and TRBJ2-2 provide the parts outside the CDR3, is EAAVTQSPRSKVAVTGGKVTLSCHQTNNHDYMYWYRQDTGHGLRLIHYSYVADSTEKGDIPDGYKASRPSQENFSLILELASLSQTAVYFCASRRTEYTGQLYFGEGSKLTVL.

Remarks on this clone: Gene names refer to mouse genes. The read ends 4 residues early relative to the CDR3; the germline J gene fills the gap. The chain has TRBV19 and TRBJ2-7; no clear D gene. Germline values: CDR1 FNHDT, CDR2 SITEND (reference sequence). The CDR3 contains 11 residues. This CDR3 is CASQTNYEQYF. The sequenced part of the CDR3 DNA is TGTGCCAGCCAGACAAATTAT.

This clone was seen many times. Gene names and germline match the mouse. The observed sequence ends 4 residues before the CDR3 terminus, with the missing tail filled in from the germline J gene. V gene TRBV13-3 combines with J gene TRBJ2-2; 10 positions agree with TRBD2. The CDR3 is 16 amino acids. Germline-derived CDR1 and CDR2 are NNHDY and SYVADS. V was pared by 3 bases and J by 1 base, with 3 bases of the junction left unmatched. The CDR3 here is CASSAGTGVNTGQLYF. Partial CDR3 DNA: TGTGCCAGCAGTGCCGGGACTGGGGTAAACACCGGG.

Points on this clone: Mouse gene names apply. The read finishes 4 residues shy of the CDR3 end, and the germline J gene is used to complete it. The chain is built from TRBV1 and TRBJ2-2; 8 bases fit TRBD1. Germline-derived CDR1 and CDR2 are NSQYPW and LRSPGD (reference sequence). Trimming removed 4 bases from V and 1 base from J; junction bases left unmatched: 8. The CDR3 has 17 amino acids. CDR3 protein: CTCSGGSGTGNTGQLYF. The sequenced part of the CDR3 DNA is TGCACCTGCAGTGGGGGGTCCGGGACAGGAAACACCGGG. The full variable domain, rest sourced from reference TRBV1 and TRBJ2-2, is VTLLEQNPRWRLVPRGQAVNLRCILKNSQYPWMSWYQQDLQKQLQWLFTLRSPGDKEVKSLPGADYLATRVTDTELRLQVANMSQGRTLYCTCSGGSGTGNTGQLYFGEGSKLTVL.

Many counts were recorded for this clone. Each gene name is a mouse one. The read terminates 4 residues ahead of where the CDR3 ends, so the germline J gene completes it. This chain joins TRBV19 and TRBJ1-4; no reliable D call. Germline CDR1 FNHDT, CDR2 SITEND (reference sequence). V lost 3 bases and J 0 bases, leaving 6 bases between the germline ends. The CDR3 contains 14 residues. The CDR3 sequence is CASSKHFSNERLFF. Incomplete CDR3 DNA: TGTGCCAGCAGTAAGCACTTTTCCAACGAA. Full variable domain (remainder filled in from reference TRBV19 and TRBJ1-4): GGIITQTPKFLIGQEGQKLTLKCQQNFNHDTMYWYRQDSGKGLRLIYYSITENDLQKGDLSEGYDASREKKSSFSLTVTSAQKNEMAVFLCASSKHFSNERLFFGHGTKLSVL.

With respect to this clone: All gene names here are mouse names. The read falls 4 residues short of the CDR3 end, and the missing part is taken from the germline J gene. The chain employs TRBV19 and TRBJ2-1; 7 bases match TRBD1. The CDR3 runs 13 residues. Germline V gene sequence: CDR1 FNHDT, CDR2 SITEND (reference sequence). Trimming removed 6 bases from V and 4 bases from J; junction bases left unmatched: 4. CDR3: CASTSTGYAEQFF. The CDR3 DNA, read in part, is TGTGCCAGCACCTCGACAGGGTATGCT.

This clone has at least ten counts. Gene labels here are mouse ones. The sequenced fragment ends 4 residues before the CDR3 boundary, so the rest is inferred from the germline J gene. The chain has TRBV19 and TRBJ2-5, with TRBD2 matching over 7 bases. V was pared by 5 bases and J by 2 bases, with 2 bases of the junction left unmatched. The length of the CDR3 is 13 residues. The V gene's germline CDR1 is FNHDT and CDR2 SITEND (reference sequence). The chain's CDR3 is CASRRLGQDTQYF. CDR3 bases read: TGTGCCAGCAGGCGACTGGGCCAAGAC.

This clone appeared a few times. Mouse germline and gene names are used. The CDR3 is cut off 4 residues early in the read; its end comes from the germline J gene. V and J are TRBV5 and TRBJ2-7; perhaps TRBD1 as D (5 bases). The CDR3 consists of 13 residues. The germline gives CDR1 LGHNA, CDR2 YNLKQL (reference sequence). The chain's CDR3 is CASSQDAGYEQYF. The CDR3 DNA, read in part, is TGTGCCAGCAGCCAAGACGCAGGGTAT.

There are a few counts of this clone. These gene names are mouse names. The read gets to within 4 residues of the CDR3 end, and the germline J gene fills in the rest. V is TRBV1 and J is TRBJ1-4, with D unclear. Trimming pared 0 bases from V and 4 bases from J, leaving 6 bases between. The CDR3 length is 14 residues. CDR1 and CDR2 (germline): NSQYPW, LRSPGD (reference sequence). The DNA read from the CDR3 is TGCACCTGCAGTGCAGACGCAGGCAACGAA. This codes for CTCSADAGNE. The complete CDR3 sequence is CTCSADAGNERLFF.